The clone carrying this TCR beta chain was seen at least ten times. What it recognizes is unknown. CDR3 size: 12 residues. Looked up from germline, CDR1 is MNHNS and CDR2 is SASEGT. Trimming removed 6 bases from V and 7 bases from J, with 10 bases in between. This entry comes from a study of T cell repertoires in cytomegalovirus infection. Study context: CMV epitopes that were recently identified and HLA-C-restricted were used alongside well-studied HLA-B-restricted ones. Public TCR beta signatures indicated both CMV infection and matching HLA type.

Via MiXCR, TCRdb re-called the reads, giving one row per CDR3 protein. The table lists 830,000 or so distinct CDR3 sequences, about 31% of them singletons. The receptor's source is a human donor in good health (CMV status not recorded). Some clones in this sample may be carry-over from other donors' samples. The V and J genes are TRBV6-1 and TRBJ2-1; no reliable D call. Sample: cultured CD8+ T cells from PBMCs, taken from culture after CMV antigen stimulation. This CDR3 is CASRNPGNEQFF. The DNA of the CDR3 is TGTGCCAGCAGAAACCCTGGGAATGAGCAGTTCTTC.